This T cell receptor beta chain was profiled in a study of OX40 agonist ivuxolimab in advanced cancers. Study summary: Antecedent anti-PD-1, anti-PD-L1 or anti-CTLA-4 therapy was permissible, with around 41% having received some.

Of note for this clone: The antigen is unknown.

Clones were sequenced by immunoSEQ multiplex PCR, and TCRdb holds only the in-frame ones, with some missing. The table has approximately 65,000 clones, more than 85% seen once; the top ten hold 0.5% to 0.75%. The CDR3 spans 13 residues. General observations from the study: There was clonal expansion of CD4+ and CD8+ blood T cells by week 6 at 0.1 to 3.0 mg/kg. Normalized T-cell clonal expansion was also low in a subset of nonresponders.

This specimen was CD4+ or CD8+ T cells sorted from blood, taken in a trial of the OX40 agonist ivuxolimab. V gene TRBV12-1 combines with J gene TRBJ2-1; TRBD2 reflects the table's D call only, with no check against the DNA. TRBV12-1 is a known pseudogene. The receptor comes from an adult with an advanced solid tumor such as melanoma, head and neck, liver or kidney cancer. The CDR3 here is CASKAGGSDEQFF. The CDR3 DNA reads TGTGCCAGCAAAGCGGGAGGGTCCGATGAGCAGTTCTTC.